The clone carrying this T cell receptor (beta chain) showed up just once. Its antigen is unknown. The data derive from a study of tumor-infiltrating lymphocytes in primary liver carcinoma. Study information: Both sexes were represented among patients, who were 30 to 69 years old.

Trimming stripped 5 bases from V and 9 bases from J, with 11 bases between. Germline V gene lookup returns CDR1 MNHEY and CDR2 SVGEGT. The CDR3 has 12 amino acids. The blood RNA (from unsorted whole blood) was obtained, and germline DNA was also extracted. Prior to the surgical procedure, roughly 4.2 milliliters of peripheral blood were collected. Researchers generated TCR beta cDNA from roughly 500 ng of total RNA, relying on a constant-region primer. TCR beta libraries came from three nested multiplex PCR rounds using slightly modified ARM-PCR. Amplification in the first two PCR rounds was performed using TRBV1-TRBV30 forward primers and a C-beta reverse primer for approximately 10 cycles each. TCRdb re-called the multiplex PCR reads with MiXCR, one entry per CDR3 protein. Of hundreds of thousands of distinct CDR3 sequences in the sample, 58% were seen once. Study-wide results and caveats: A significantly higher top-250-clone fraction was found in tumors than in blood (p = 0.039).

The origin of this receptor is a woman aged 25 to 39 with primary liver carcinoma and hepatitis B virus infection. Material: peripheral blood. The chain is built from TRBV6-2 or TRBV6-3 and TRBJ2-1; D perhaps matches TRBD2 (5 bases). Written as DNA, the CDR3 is TGTGCCAGCAGTCCACTAGGAAGTGAGCAGTTCTTC. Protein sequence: CASSPLGSEQFF.